This TCR beta chain was sequenced in a study of T cells in Graves' hyperthyroidism and ophthalmopathy. Study-level points and caveats: Among clonotypes expanded in thyroid above 0.001, most were also found in blood.

The ends were cut back, 1 base at V and 0 bases at J, with 7 bases in the middle. In germline, CDR1 is MGHRA, CDR2 YSYEKL. The CDR3 is 16 residues long. Diagnoses used clinical symptoms, serum thyroxine and TRAb, thyroid ultrasound and orbital computed tomography. On this clonotype: Its antigen is not known.

Regions amplified from RNA transcripts were the TCR beta CDR3 regions. Carried out on the TCR CDR3, a first-round RT-PCR used the HTBI primer set. One entry per CDR3 protein, called by TCRdb with MiXCR from the multiplex PCR reads. The sample has 450,000 to 700,000 distinct CDR3 sequences, roughly 46% seen once. Sequencing was performed on peripheral blood or thyroid tissue (not recorded which). This clonotype was obtained from an adult woman with Graves' disease, either hyperthyroidism or ophthalmopathy (not recorded which). V is TRBV4-1 and J is TRBJ2-6, with D hard to call. In DNA form, the CDR3 reads TGCGCCAGCAGCCAAGGGTGGAACTCTGGGGCCAACGTCCTGACTTTC. It codes for CASSQGWNSGANVLTF.